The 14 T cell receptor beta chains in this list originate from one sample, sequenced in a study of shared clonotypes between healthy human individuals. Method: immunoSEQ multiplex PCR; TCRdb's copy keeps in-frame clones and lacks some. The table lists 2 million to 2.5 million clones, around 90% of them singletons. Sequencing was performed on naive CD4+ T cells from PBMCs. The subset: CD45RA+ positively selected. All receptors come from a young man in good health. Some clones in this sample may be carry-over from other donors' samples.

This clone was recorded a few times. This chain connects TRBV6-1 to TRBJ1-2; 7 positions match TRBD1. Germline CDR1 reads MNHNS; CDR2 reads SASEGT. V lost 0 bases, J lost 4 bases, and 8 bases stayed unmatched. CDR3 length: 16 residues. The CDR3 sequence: CASSEATGAYGYGYTF. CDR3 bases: TGTGCCAGCAGTGAAGCAACAGGGGCGTATGGCTATGGCTACACCTTC.

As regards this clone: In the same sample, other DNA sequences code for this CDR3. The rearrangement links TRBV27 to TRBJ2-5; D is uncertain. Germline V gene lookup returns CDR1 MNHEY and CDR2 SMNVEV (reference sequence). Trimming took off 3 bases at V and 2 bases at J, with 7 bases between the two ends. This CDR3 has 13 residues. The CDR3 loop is CASSLGMQETQYF. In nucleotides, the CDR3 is TGTGCCAGCAGTTTGGGGATGCAAGAGACCCAGTACTTC.

CDR3 sequence: CASSPTDRLFSGELFF. For the CDR3, the DNA is TGCGCCAGCAGCCCGACGGACAGGTTGTTTTCCGGGGAGCTGTTTTTT. The chain employs TRBV4-1 and TRBJ2-2; 7 nucleotides agree with TRBD1. CDR1 and CDR2 (germline): MGHRA, YSYEKL. Trimming took 4 bases from V and 6 from J; bases not matched to a gene: 11. This CDR3 contains 16 residues.

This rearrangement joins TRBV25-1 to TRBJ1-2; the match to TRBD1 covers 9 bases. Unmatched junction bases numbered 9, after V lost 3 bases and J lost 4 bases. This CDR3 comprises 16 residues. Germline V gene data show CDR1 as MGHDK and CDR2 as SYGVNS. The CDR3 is CASSDWDRDKIYGYTF. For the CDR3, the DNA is TGTGCCAGCAGTGACTGGGACAGGGATAAAATCTATGGCTACACCTTC.

CDR3 DNA sequence: TGTGCCACCACCAGGGAGGGACTTAATCAGCCCCAGCATTTT. The encoded protein is CATTREGLNQPQHF. The chain joins TRBV15 to TRBJ1-5; perhaps TRBD1 as D (5 bases). CDR3 length: 14 amino acids. V lost 7 bases and J 4 bases, leaving 14 bases between the germline ends. Germline V gene sequence: CDR1 LNHNV, CDR2 YYDKDF (reference sequence).

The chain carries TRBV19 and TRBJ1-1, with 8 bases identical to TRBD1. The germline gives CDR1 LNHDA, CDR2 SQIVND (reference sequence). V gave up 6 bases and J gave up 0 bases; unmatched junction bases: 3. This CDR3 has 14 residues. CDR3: CASRQGDLNTEAFF. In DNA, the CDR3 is TGTGCCAGTAGACAGGGGGATCTGAACACTGAAGCTTTCTTT.

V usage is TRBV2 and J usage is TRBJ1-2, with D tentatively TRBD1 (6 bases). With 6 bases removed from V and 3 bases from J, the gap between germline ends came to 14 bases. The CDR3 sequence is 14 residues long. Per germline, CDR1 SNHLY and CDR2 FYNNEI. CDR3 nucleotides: TGTGCCAGCAGCCAACCAGGGGCGGACTATGGCTACACCTTC. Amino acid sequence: CASSQPGADYGYTF.

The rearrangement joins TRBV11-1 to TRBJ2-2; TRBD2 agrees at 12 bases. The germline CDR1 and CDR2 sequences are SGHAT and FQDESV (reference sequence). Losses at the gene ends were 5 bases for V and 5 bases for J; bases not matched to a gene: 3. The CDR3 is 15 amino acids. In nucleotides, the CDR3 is TGTGCCAGCAGCCGACTAGCGGGAGTAACCGGGGAGCTGTTTTTT. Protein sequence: CASSRLAGVTGELFF.

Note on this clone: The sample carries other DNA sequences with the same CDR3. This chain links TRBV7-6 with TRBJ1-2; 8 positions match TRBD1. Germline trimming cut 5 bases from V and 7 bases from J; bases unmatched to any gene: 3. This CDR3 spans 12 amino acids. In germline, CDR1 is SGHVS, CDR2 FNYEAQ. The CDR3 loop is CASSPDRVGYTF. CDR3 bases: TGTGCCAGCAGCCCGGACAGGGTTGGCTACACCTTC.

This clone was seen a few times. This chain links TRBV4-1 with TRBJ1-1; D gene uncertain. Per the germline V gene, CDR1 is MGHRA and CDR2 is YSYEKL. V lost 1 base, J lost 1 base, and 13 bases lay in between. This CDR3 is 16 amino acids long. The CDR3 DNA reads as TGCGCCAGCAGCCAAGTTATTGCTCCCTCGAACACTGAAGCTTTCTTT. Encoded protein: CASSQVIAPSNTEAFF.

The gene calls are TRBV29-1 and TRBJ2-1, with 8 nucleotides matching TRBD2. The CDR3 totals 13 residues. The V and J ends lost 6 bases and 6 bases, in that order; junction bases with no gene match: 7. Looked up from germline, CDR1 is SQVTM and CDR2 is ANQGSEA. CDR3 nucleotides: TGCAGCGTGGACGGACTAGCTCGCAATGAGCAGTTCTTC. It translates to CSVDGLARNEQFF.

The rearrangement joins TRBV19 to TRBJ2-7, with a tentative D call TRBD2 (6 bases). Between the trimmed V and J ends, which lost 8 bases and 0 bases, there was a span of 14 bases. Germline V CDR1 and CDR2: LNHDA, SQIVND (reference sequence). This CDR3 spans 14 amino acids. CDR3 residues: CASGPRRGSYEQYF. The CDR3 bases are TGTGCCAGTGGACCAAGGCGGGGCTCCTACGAGCAGTACTTC.

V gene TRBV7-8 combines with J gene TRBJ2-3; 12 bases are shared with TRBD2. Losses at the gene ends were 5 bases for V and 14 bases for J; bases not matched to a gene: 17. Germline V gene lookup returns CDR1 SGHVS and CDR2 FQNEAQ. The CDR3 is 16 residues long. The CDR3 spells CASSPPGASGRAGGYF. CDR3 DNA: TGTGCCAGCAGCCCTCCGGGGGCTAGCGGGAGGGCCGGGGGGTATTTT.

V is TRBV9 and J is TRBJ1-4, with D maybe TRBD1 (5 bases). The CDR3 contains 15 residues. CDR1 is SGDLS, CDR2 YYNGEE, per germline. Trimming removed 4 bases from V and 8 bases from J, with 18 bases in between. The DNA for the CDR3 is TGTGCCAGCAGCACCACCGGGACTGAAGGGGAAAAACTGTTTTTT. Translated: CASSTTGTEGEKLFF. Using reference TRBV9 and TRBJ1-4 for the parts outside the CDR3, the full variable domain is DSGVTQTPKHLITATGQRVTLRCSPRSGDLSVYWYQQSLDQGLQFLIQYYNGEERAKGNILERFSAQQFPDLHSELNLSSLELGDSALYFCASSTTGTEGEKLFFGSGTQLSVL.